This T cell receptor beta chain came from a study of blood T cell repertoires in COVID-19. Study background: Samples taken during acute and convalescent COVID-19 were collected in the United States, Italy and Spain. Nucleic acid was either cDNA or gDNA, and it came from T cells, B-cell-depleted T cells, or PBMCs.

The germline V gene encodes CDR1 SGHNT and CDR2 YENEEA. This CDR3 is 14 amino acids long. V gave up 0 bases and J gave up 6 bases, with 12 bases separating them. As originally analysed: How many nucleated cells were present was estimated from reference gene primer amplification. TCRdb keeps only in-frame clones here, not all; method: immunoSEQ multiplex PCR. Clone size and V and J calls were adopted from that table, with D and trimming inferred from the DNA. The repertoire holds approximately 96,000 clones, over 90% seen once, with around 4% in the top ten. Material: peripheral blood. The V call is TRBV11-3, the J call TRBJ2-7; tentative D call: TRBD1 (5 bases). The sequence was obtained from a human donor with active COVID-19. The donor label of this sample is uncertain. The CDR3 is CASSLDRAPSEQYF. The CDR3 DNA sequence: TGTGCCAGCAGCTTAGACAGGGCCCCTAGCGAGCAGTACTTC.